The 11 T cell receptor beta chains given below trace back to one sample, sequenced in a study of STAT3 mutations in large granular lymphocyte leukemia. Study results and limitations: At least one immunodominant TCR beta clonotype appeared in every T-cell large granular lymphocyte leukemia patient.

TCRdb's table, derived via immunoSEQ multiplex PCR, lists solely in-frame clones and lacks some. The table has about 4,300 clones, 62% seen once. No antigen has been identified for these receptors. Material for sequencing was PBMCs. These receptors were obtained from a human donor with T large granular lymphocyte leukemia. Some clones in this sample may be carry-over from other donors' samples.

The V and J genes are TRBV18 and TRBJ1-5; 7 bases are a match to TRBD1. Trimming removed 6 bases from V and 7 bases from J; junction bases left unmatched: 12. CDR1 is KGHSH, CDR2 LQKENI, per germline. The length of the CDR3 is 15 residues. The CDR3 reads CASSLVQGSGQPQHF. CDR3 DNA: TGTGCCAGCTCGCTCGTACAGGGGAGCGGCCAGCCCCAGCATTTT.

This chain joins TRBV4-1 and TRBJ1-2; 7 nucleotides agree with TRBD1. This CDR3 spans 16 amino acids. The germline V gene encodes CDR1 MGHRA and CDR2 YSYEKL. The ends lost 0 bases at V and 1 base at J; junction bases unmatched: 5. CDR3 bases: TGCGCCAGCAGCCAAGATAGCGGGACAGTTAACTATGGCTACACCTTC. It yields the protein CASSQDSGTVNYGYTF.

The chain has TRBV5-1 and TRBJ2-7, with TRBD2 matching 7 bases. This CDR3 spans 14 amino acids. The V segment lost 2 bases and the J segment 2 bases; nucleotides outside the gene matches: 4. Germline values: CDR1 SGHRS, CDR2 YFSETQ. The CDR3 is CASSFHGLAYEQYF. CDR3 nucleotides: TGCGCCAGCAGCTTCCACGGACTAGCCTACGAGCAGTACTTC.

This clone was found once. This sequence joins TRBV28 and TRBJ2-7, with a tentative D call TRBD2 (6 bases). From germline, CDR1 is MDHEN and CDR2 SYDVKM. The CDR3 consists of 13 residues. Trimming pared 6 bases from V and 2 bases from J, leaving 11 bases between. This chain's CDR3 is CASSLADPYEQYF. The DNA of the CDR3 is TGTGCCAGCAGCTTAGCGGATCCCTACGAGCAGTACTTC.

V gene TRBV7-9 combines with J gene TRBJ2-7; D ambiguous. Germline CDR1 and CDR2: SEHNR and FQNEAQ (reference sequence). V was shortened by 1 base and J by 6 bases, with 7 bases between the two germline ends. This CDR3 comprises 12 residues. This CDR3 reads CASSLDFPEQYF. DNA for the CDR3: TGTGCCAGCAGCTTAGATTTCCCCGAGCAGTACTTC.

The chain is built from TRBV30 and TRBJ1-2; weak D call: TRBD1 (6 bases). This CDR3 is 16 amino acids long. Trimming took off 0 bases at V and 5 bases at J, with 19 bases between the two ends. Germline V gives CDR1 GTSNPN, CDR2 SVGIG (reference sequence). CDR3 sequence: CAWSVRRQASRYGYTF. The CDR3 DNA reads as TGTGCCTGGAGTGTACGCAGACAGGCCTCACGGTATGGCTACACCTTC.

The rearrangement links TRBV29-1 to TRBJ2-7; tentative D call: TRBD1 (5 bases). Trimming removed 0 bases at V and 4 bases at J, with 7 bases between. Germline-derived CDR1 and CDR2 are SQVTM and ANQGSEA. The CDR3 has 12 amino acids. The CDR3 coding sequence is TGCAGCGTTGAAGATCAGGGTTACGAGCAGTACTTC. The encoded protein is CSVEDQGYEQYF.

The CDR3 sequence: CASSLGMSSYEQYF. CDR3 coding DNA: TGTGCCAGCAGCTTAGGGATGAGCTCCTACGAGCAGTACTTC. The V gene is TRBV7-9, the J gene TRBJ2-7; D not resolved. V shed 1 base and J shed 0 bases, with 7 bases lying between them. The germline V gene has CDR1 SEHNR and CDR2 FQNEAQ (reference sequence). This CDR3 is built from 14 residues.

The rearrangement joins TRBV5-5 to TRBJ2-3; 8 positions match TRBD1. V shed 0 bases, J shed 3 bases, and the junction held 6 bases outside the gene matches. Germline CDR1 reads SGHKS; CDR2 reads YYEKEE (reference sequence). The CDR3 is 16 residues long. The CDR3 sequence is CASSLGPRTGTDTQYF. CDR3 in DNA: TGTGCCAGCAGCTTGGGCCCCAGGACAGGGACAGATACGCAGTATTTT.

The rearrangement joins TRBV9 to TRBJ2-3; D not resolved. CDR3 length: 16 residues. The germline V gene encodes CDR1 SGDLS and CDR2 YYNGEE. Deletions cut 4 bases from V and 0 bases from J, with 15 bases between. CDR3 sequence: CASSTQGDPSTDTQYF. The DNA for the CDR3 is TGTGCCAGCAGCACCCAAGGCGATCCCAGCACAGATACGCAGTATTTT.

This clone has only a few counts. The rearrangement links TRBV2 to TRBJ2-7, with D possibly matching TRBD2 (5 bases). The germline CDR1 and CDR2 sequences are SNHLY and FYNNEI. With 0 bases removed from V and 2 bases from J, the gap between germline ends came to 8 bases. The CDR3 consists of 14 residues. The CDR3 nucleotides are TGTGCCAGCAGTGAAGCGCGGGTCCCCTACGAGCAGTACTTC. Protein product: CASSEARVPYEQYF. The full variable domain, with the rest looked up from reference TRBV2 and TRBJ2-7, is EPEVTQTPSHQVTQMGQEVILRCVPISNHLYFYWYRQILGQKVEFLVSFYNNEISEKSEIFDDQFSVERPDGSNFTLKIRSTKLEDSAMYFCASSEARVPYEQYFGPGTRLTVT.